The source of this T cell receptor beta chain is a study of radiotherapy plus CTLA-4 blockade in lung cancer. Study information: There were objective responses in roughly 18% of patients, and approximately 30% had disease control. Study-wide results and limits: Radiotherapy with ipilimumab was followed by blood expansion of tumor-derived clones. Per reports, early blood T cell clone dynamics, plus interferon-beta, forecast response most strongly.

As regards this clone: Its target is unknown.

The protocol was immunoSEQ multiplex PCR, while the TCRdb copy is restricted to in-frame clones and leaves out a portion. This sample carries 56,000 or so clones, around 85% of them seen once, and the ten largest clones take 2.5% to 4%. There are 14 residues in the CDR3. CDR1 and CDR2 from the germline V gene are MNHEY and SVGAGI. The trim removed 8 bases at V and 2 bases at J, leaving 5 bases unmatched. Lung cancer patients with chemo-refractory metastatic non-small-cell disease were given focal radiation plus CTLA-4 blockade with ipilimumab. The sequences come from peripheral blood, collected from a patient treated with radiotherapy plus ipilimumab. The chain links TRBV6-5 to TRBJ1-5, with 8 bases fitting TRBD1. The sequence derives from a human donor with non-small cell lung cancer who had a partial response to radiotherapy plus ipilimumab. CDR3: CASRAGGGNQPQHF. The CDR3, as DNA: TGTGCCAGCCGCGCAGGGGGCGGCAATCAGCCCCAGCATTTT.